This T cell receptor (beta chain) came from a study of blood T cell repertoires in COVID-19. Looking at the study overall: Whether acute or convalescent, the COVID-19 samples came from the United States, Italy and Spain. PBMCs, B-cell-depleted T cells, or T cells provided the cDNA or gDNA that made up the material.

The CDR3 is made up of 13 amino acids. V dropped 1 base and J dropped 5 bases, with 6 bases sitting between them. The germline gives CDR1 SGHTA, CDR2 FQGNSA. Under the authors' procedure: Amplifying reference gene primers gave estimates of nucleated cell counts. Here immunoSEQ multiplex PCR was the method, and the copy in TCRdb shows in-frame clones only, minus some. From that table come the V and J calls and clone size; the DNA was used to work out D and trimming. Of 90,000 to 120,000 clones in the sample, about 89% were seen once. This chain joins TRBV7-2 and TRBJ1-5; D not certain. Sequenced sample: peripheral blood. This sequence originates from a woman in her thirties with acute or convalescent COVID-19. DNA for the CDR3: TGTGCCAGCAGCTTAGATTTCTATCAGCCCCAGCATTTT. Amino acid sequence: CASSLDFYQPQHF.